Each of the 16 T cell receptor beta chains below was sequenced from the same sample in a study of blood T cell repertoires in COVID-19 (dated by TCRdb to the early 2020s). The method behind the library was the immunoSEQ multiplex PCR assay. This is the immuneACCESS table as TCRdb keeps it, with only in-frame sequences that have V and J called. A part of the clones is gone; compared with another copy, unresolved V genes explain less than half, and the rest is unexplained. The sample table lists about 290,000 clones, roughly 80% of them with a count of one. Together, the top ten hold about 4% of the sample. The sample consisted of peripheral blood. The receptor set was obtained from a woman aged 45-60 years with active or convalescent COVID-19.

This rearrangement joins TRBV9 to TRBJ1-1; TRBD1 is a possible D gene (6 bases). This CDR3 region has 14 residues. Germline V lookup: CDR1 SGDLS, CDR2 YYNGEE. The V gene lost 2 bases and the J gene lost 7 bases, with 15 bases spanning the gap. The CDR3: CASSVHQGRSEAFF. CDR3 nucleotides: TGTGCCAGCAGCGTTCATCAGGGGCGGAGTGAAGCTTTCTTT.

The chain recombines TRBV5-1 with TRBJ2-2, with 10 bases fitting TRBD2. Germline loops: CDR1 SGHRS, CDR2 YFSETQ. The V segment lost 4 bases and the J segment 1 base; nucleotides outside the gene matches: 4. This CDR3 is 16 amino acids long. The CDR3 sequence is CASSNRTSGNTGELFF. CDR3 sequence (DNA): TGCGCCAGCAGCAACCGGACTAGCGGGAACACCGGGGAGCTGTTTTTT.

This rearrangement joins TRBV13 to TRBJ1-2; no definite D call. Trimming took off 8 bases at V and 2 bases at J, with 6 bases between the two ends. The CDR3 covers 11 residues. In germline, CDR1 is PRHDT, CDR2 FYEKMQ (reference sequence). The CDR3 DNA reads TGTGCCAGCGGAGAGAACTATGGCTACACCTTC. Amino acids: CASGENYGYTF.

This chain uses TRBV5-1 with TRBJ2-7; 11 bases match TRBD1. V dropped 0 bases and J dropped 4; count of bases not matched to a gene: 0. Germline V gene lookup returns CDR1 SGHRS and CDR2 YFSETQ. The CDR3 loop spans 14 amino acids. Written as DNA, the CDR3 is TGCGCCAGCAGCTTGGGGGACAGGGGGTACGAGCAGTACTTC. Translating it yields CASSLGDRGYEQYF.

V and J are TRBV5-5 and TRBJ1-5, with 8 bases fitting TRBD1. Germline lookup yields CDR1 SGHKS and CDR2 YYEKEE (reference sequence). The CDR3 consists of 15 residues. The V and J ends lost 4 bases and 7 bases, in that order; junction bases with no gene match: 10. Here the CDR3 DNA reads TGTGCCAGCAGCACCGCCGGACAGGGCAGACAGCCCCAGCATTTT. Translated, it gives CASSTAGQGRQPQHF.

The chain recombines TRBV24-1 with TRBJ2-7; 7 bases match TRBD2. The V and J ends lost 11 bases and 2 bases, in that order; junction bases with no gene match: 20. Germline V CDR1 and CDR2: KGHDR, SFDVKD. This CDR3 spans 17 amino acids. CDR3 coding DNA: TGTGCCAGCCGGATGGGGGATTATCGGGAGGAACCCTACGAGCAGTACTTC. It codes for CASRMGDYREEPYEQYF.

The rearrangement joins TRBV28 to TRBJ2-1, with D unresolved. CDR1 is MDHEN, CDR2 SYDVKM, per germline. V was clipped by 2 bases and J by 7 bases, with 9 bases between them. There are 13 residues in the CDR3. CDR3 bases: TGTGCCAGCAGTTTACCGGCGCGGAATGAGCAGTTCTTC. Protein: CASSLPARNEQFF.

Notes on this clone: Different DNA sequences within this sample yield the same CDR3. The V and J genes are TRBV6-6 and TRBJ2-5, with D possibly TRBD2 on 7 matching bases. The V end was cut by 5 bases, the J end by 5 bases, with 9 bases between. This CDR3 has 12 amino acids. CDR1 is MNHNY, CDR2 SVGAGI, per germline (reference sequence). CDR3 coding DNA: TGTGCCAGCAGTCCGGGGGGCGAGACCCAGTACTTC. This gives the protein CASSPGGETQYF.

The rearrangement joins TRBV7-9 to TRBJ2-7; 9 positions match TRBD1. J was trimmed by 12 bases and V by 1 base; bases with no gene match: 10. CDR3 length equals 14 residues. Germline lookup yields CDR1 SEHNR and CDR2 FQNEAQ (reference sequence). DNA of the CDR3: TGTGCCAGCAGCTTAGAAGGCCCGGGACAGGGTAGGTACTTC. This translates into CASSLEGPGQGRYF.

The chain recombines TRBV28 with TRBJ2-7, with TRBD1 matching over 7 bases. This CDR3 is 14 amino acids long. Trimming removed 2 bases from V and 2 bases from J; junction bases left unmatched: 3. CDR1 is MDHEN, CDR2 SYDVKM, per germline. The CDR3 spells CASSLNRGAYEQYF. The CDR3 DNA reads as TGTGCCAGCAGTTTAAACAGGGGAGCCTACGAGCAGTACTTC.

The chain employs TRBV7-9 and TRBJ2-1, with 7 bases identical to TRBD1. The length of the CDR3 is 14 residues. V lost 5 bases to trimming and J lost 5 bases; unmatched junction nucleotides: 6. Looked up from germline, CDR1 is SEHNR and CDR2 is FQNEAQ (reference sequence). CDR3 sequence: CASSERQGNNEQFF. The CDR3 nucleotides are TGTGCCAGCAGCGAGAGACAGGGTAACAATGAGCAGTTCTTC.

The rearrangement uses TRBV24-1 and TRBJ1-1; no definite D call. This CDR3 has 11 amino acids. Germline V gene data show CDR1 as KGHDR and CDR2 as SFDVKD. V lost 4 bases to trimming and J lost 5 bases, with 4 bases between them. The CDR3 bases are TGTGCCACCAGTGACGGTACTGAAGCTTTCTTT. Its translation: CATSDGTEAFF.

The rearrangement links TRBV27 to TRBJ1-6; 8 nucleotides line up with TRBD1. Germline assignment: CDR1 MNHEY and CDR2 SMNVEV (reference sequence). Trimming took 6 bases from V and 14 from J; bases not matched to a gene: 18. The CDR3 totals 16 residues. The CDR3 DNA sequence: TGTGCCAGCAGCAAGGGCACCGGGACAGGCGCCTTGGCCCTCCACTTT. Encoded protein: CASSKGTGTGALALHF.

The chain combines TRBV2 with TRBJ1-5, with D possibly being TRBD1 (5 bases). CDR3 length: 13 amino acids. Per germline, CDR1 SNHLY and CDR2 FYNNEI. The V gene lost 6 bases and the J gene lost 3 bases, with 9 bases spanning the gap. The CDR3, as DNA: TGTGCCAGCAGGAGGGACTTCAATCAGCCCCAGCATTTT. Translated, it gives CASRRDFNQPQHF.

V usage is TRBV12-5 and J usage is TRBJ2-1, with D possibly TRBD2 on 6 matching bases. The germline CDR1 and CDR2 sequences are LGHNT and FRNRAP. This CDR3 spans 16 amino acids. V lost 1 base, J lost 7 bases, and 17 bases lay in between. CDR3 in amino acids: CASGLGTSLGGNEQFF. The CDR3 DNA is TGTGCTAGTGGTTTGGGGACTTCTTTGGGAGGAAATGAGCAGTTCTTC.

The chain combines TRBV5-4 with TRBJ1-1, with 8 bases fitting TRBD1. Germline-derived CDR1 and CDR2 are SGHNT and YYREEE (reference sequence). V dropped 0 bases and J dropped 1; count of bases not matched to a gene: 5. This CDR3 comprises 16 residues. The CDR3 is CASSLAPTGANTEAFF. In DNA form, the CDR3 reads TGTGCCAGCAGCTTGGCCCCGACAGGGGCGAACACTGAAGCTTTCTTT.